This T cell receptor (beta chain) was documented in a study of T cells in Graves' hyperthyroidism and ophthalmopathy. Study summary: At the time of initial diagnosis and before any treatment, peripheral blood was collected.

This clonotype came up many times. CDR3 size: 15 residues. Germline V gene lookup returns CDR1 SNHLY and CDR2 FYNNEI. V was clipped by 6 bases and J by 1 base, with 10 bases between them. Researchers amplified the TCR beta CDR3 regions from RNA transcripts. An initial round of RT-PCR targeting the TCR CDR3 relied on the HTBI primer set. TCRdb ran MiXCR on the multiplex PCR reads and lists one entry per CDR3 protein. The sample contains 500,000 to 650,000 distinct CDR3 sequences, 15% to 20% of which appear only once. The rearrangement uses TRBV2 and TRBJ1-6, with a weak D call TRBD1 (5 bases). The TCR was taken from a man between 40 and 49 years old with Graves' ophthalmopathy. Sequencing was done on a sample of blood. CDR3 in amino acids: CASRQGGSYNSPLHF. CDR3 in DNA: TGTGCCAGCAGGCAGGGAGGTTCCTATAATTCACCCCTCCACTTT.